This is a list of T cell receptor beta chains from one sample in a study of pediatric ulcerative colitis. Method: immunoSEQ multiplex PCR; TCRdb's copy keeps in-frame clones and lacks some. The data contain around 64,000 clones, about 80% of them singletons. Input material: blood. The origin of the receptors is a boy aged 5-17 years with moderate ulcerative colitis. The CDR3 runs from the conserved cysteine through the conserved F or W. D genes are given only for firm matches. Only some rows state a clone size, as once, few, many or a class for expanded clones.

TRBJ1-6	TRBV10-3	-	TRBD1	CAISALDRGSSPLHF	TGTGCCATCAGTGCATTGGACAGGGGATCTTCACCCCTCCACTTT
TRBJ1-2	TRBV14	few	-	CASSQDRGLNYGYTF	TGTGCCAGCAGCCAAGACAGGGGCCTAAACTATGGCTACACCTTC
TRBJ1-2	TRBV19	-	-	CASTAGTYESYGYTF	TGTGCCAGTACTGCAGGGACTTACGAGAGCTATGGCTACACCTTC
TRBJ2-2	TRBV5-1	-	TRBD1	CASSFGRGHTGELFF	TGCGCCAGCAGCTTCGGCAGGGGGCACACCGGGGAGCTGTTTTTT
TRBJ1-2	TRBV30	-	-	CARHREGYTF	TGTGCCCGACACAGGGAGGGCTACACCTTC
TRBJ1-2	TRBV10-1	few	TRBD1	CARHPGQAFLANYGYTF	TGCGCCAGGCATCCGGGACAGGCCTTCTTAGCTAACTATGGCTACACCTTC
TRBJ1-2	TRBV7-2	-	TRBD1	CASSLALTGGAWGHGYTF	TGTGCCAGCAGCTTAGCGCTGACAGGGGGCGCTTGGGGTCATGGCTACACCTTC
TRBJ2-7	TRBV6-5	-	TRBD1	CASRLRDSYEQYF	TGTGCCAGCAGGCTCCGGGACAGCTACGAGCAGTACTTC
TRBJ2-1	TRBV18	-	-	CASSPLPAGVYNEQFF	TGTGCCAGCTCACCACTTCCAGCGGGCGTATACAATGAGCAGTTCTTC
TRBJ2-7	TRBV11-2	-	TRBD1	CASSSGTGSYEQYF	TGTGCCAGCAGCTCAGGGACAGGGTCTTACGAGCAGTACTTC
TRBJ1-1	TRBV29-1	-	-	CSVKGETAIKAFF	TGCAGCGTCAAAGGAGAGACAGCGATTAAAGCTTTCTTT
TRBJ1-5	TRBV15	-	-	CATSRYSGPNQPQHF	TGTGCCACCAGCAGATATTCAGGGCCAAATCAGCCCCAGCATTTT
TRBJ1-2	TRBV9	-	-	CASGEGDNYGYTF	TGTGCCAGTGGGGAGGGTGATAACTATGGCTACACCTTC
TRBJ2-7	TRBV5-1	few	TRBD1	CASSLVGTGAYEQYF	TGCGCCAGCAGCTTGGTTGGGACAGGGGCCTACGAGCAGTACTTC
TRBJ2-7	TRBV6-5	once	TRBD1	CASRQGQHYEQYF	TGTGCCAGCAGGCAGGGACAGCACTACGAGCAGTACTTC
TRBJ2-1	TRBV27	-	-	CASSLFAGDEQFF	TGTGCCAGCAGTTTATTCGCAGGGGATGAGCAGTTCTTC
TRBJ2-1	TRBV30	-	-	CAWSIRLEQFF	TGTGCCTGGAGTATACGACTTGAGCAGTTCTTC
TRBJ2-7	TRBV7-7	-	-	CASSLPIGAPYEQYF	TGTGCCAGCAGCTTACCTATCGGGGCCCCCTACGAGCAGTACTTC
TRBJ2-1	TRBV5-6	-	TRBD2	CASSLAVAGVPLYNEQFF	TGTGCCAGCAGCTTGGCGGTAGCGGGGGTCCCCCTCTACAATGAGCAGTTCTTC
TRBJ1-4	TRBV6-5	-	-	CASRDTEKLFF	TGTGCCAGCAGAGATACCGAAAAACTGTTTTTT
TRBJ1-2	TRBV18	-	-	CASSLRASSNYGYTF	TGTGCCAGCTCCCTCCGGGCGAGTTCTAACTATGGCTACACCTTC
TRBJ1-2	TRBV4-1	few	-	CASSQDKGRHYGYTF	TGCGCCAGCAGCCAAGATAAGGGCAGACACTATGGCTACACCTTC
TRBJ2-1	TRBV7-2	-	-	CASSVDKTYNEQFF	TGTGCCAGCAGCGTGGACAAGACCTACAATGAGCAGTTCTTC
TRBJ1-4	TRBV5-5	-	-	CASSPWINEKLFF	TGTGCCAGCAGCCCATGGATTAATGAAAAACTGTTTTTT